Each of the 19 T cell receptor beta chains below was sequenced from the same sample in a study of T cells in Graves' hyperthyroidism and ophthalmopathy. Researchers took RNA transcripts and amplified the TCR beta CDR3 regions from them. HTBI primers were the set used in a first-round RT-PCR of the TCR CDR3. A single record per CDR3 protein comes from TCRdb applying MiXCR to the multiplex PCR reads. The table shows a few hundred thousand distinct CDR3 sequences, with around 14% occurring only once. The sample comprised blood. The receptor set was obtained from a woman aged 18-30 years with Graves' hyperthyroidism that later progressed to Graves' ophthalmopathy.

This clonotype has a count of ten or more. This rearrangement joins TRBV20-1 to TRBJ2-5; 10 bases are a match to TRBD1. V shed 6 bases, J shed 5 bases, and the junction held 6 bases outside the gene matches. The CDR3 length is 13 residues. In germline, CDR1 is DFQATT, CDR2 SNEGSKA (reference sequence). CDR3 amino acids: CSAVGTGEETQYF. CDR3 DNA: TGCAGTGCCGTGGGGACAGGGGAGGAGACCCAGTACTTC.

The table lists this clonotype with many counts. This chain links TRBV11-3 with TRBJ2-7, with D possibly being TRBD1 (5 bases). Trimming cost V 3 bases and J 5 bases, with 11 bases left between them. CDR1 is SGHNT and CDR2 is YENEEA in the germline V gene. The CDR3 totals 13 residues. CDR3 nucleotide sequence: TGTGCCAGCAGCTTGACCAGGGTCCACGAGCAGTACTTC. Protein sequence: CASSLTRVHEQYF.

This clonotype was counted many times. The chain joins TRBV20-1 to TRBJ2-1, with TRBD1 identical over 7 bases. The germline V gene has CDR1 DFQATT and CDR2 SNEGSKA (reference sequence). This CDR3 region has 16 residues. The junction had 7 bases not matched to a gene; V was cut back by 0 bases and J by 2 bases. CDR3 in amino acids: CSARDHQGDPYNEQFF. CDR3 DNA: TGCAGTGCTAGAGATCATCAGGGGGACCCCTACAATGAGCAGTTCTTC.

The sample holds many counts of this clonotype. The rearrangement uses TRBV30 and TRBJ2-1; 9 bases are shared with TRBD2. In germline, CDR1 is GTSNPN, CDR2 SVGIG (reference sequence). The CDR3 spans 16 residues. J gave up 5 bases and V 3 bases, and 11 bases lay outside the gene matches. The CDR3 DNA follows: TGTGCCTGGAGCCCCTCGACTAGCGGTCTTAACAATGAGCAGTTCTTC. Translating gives CAWSPSTSGLNNEQFF.

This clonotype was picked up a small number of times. This CDR3 is CASSLTPSGGARQIQYF. CDR3 nucleotide sequence: TGTGCCAGCAGTTTAACCCCGTCCGGGGGGGCCAGACAAATACAATACTTC. The chain joins TRBV27 to TRBJ2-5, with 8 bases aligning to TRBD2. CDR3 length equals 17 residues. Trimming at V came to 2 bases and at J to 14 bases, leaving 22 bases not matched to a gene. Germline lookup yields CDR1 MNHEY and CDR2 SMNVEV (reference sequence).

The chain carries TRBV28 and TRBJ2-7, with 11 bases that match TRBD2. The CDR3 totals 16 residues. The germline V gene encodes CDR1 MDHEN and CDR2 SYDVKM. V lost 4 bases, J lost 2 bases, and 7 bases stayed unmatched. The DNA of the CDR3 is TGTGCCAGCAGTTCATTAGCGGGAGGGCCCCCCTACGAGCAGTACTTC. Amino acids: CASSSLAGGPPYEQYF.

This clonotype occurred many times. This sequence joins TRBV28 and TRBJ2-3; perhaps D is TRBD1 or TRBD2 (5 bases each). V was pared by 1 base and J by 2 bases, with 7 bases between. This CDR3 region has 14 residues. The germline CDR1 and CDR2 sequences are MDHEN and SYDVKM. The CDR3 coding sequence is TGTGCCAGCAGTTTATCAGGGACCACAGATACGCAGTATTTT. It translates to CASSLSGTTDTQYF.

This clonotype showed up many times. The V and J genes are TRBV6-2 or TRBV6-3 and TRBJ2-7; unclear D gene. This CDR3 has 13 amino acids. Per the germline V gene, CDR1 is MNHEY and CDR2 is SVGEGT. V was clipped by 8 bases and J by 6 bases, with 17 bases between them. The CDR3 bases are TGTGCCAGCGCCGAACTATCGGCCTCCGAGCAGTACTTC. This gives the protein CASAELSASEQYF.

The chain's CDR3 is CASSGRTNEQFF. CDR3 sequence (DNA): TGTGCCAGTAGCGGGAGGACCAATGAGCAGTTCTTC. J is TRBJ2-1 and V is TRBV19, with TRBD2 matching 7 bases. J gave up 6 bases and V 6 bases, and 2 bases lay outside the gene matches. This CDR3 has 12 residues. CDR1 LNHDA and CDR2 SQIVND come from the germline V gene (reference sequence).

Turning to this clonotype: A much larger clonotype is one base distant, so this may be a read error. The CDR3: CSTTRTGKTEAFF. For the CDR3, the DNA is TGCAGTACTACCCGGACAGGCAAGACTGAAGCTTTCTTT. V is TRBV20-1 and J is TRBJ1-1; 7 positions agree with TRBD1. V shed 8 bases, J shed 5 bases, and the junction held 11 bases outside the gene matches. Germline values: CDR1 DFQATT, CDR2 SNEGSKA (reference sequence). This CDR3 is 13 amino acids long.

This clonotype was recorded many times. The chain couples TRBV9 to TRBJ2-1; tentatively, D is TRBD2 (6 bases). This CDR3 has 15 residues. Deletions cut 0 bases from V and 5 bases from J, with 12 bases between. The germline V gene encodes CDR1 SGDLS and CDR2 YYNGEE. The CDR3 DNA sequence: TGTGCCAGCAGCGTAGATGGAGGGGCTAACAATGAGCAGTTCTTC. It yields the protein CASSVDGGANNEQFF.

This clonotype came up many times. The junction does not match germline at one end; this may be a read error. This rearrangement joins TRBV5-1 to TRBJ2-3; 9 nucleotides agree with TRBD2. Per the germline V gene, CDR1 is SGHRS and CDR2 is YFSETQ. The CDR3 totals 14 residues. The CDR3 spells CASSLAGETDTQYF. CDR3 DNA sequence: TGTGCCAGCAGTTTAGCGGGAGAAACAGATACGCAGTATTTT.

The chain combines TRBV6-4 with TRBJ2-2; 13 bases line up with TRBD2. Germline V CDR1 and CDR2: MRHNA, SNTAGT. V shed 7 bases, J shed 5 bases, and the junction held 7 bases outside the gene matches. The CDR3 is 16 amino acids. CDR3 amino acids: CASNKLAGGPTGELFF. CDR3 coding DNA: TGTGCCAGCAACAAACTAGCGGGAGGGCCGACCGGGGAGCTGTTTTTT.

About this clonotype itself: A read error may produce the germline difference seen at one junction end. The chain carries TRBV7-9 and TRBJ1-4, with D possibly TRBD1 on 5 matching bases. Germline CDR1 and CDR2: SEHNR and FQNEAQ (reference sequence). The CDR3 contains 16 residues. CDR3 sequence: CAGSFSSGRSNEKLFF. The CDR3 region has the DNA TGTGCCGGCAGCTTCTCCTCGGGACGGTCTAATGAAAAACTGTTTTTT.

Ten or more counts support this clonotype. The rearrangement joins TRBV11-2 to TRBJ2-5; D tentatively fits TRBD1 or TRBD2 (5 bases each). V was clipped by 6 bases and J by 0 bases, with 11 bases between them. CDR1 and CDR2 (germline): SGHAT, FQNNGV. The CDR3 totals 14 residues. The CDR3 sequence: CASRRPGHQETQYF. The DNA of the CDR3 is TGTGCCAGCAGACGACCGGGACACCAAGAGACCCAGTACTTC.

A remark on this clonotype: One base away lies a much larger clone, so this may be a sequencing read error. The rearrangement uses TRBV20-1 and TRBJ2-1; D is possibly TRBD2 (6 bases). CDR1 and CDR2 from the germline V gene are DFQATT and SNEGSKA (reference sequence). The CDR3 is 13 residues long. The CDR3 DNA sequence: TGCAGTGCTAGTCTGCGGGGCTACAATGAGCAGCTCTTC. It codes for CSASLRGYNEQLF.

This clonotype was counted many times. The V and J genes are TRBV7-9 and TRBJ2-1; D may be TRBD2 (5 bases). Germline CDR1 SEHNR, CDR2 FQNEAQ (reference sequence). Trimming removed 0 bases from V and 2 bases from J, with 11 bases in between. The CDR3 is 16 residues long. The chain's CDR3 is CASSLAGESPYNEQFF. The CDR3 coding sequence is TGTGCCAGCAGCTTAGCGGGAGAATCTCCCTACAATGAGCAGTTCTTC. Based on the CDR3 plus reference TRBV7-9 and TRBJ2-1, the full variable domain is DTGVSQNPRHKITKRGQNVTFRCDPISEHNRLYWYRQTLGQGPEFLTYFQNEAQLEKSRLLSDRFSAERPKGSFSTLEIQRTEQGDSAMYLCASSLAGESPYNEQFFGPGTRLTVL.

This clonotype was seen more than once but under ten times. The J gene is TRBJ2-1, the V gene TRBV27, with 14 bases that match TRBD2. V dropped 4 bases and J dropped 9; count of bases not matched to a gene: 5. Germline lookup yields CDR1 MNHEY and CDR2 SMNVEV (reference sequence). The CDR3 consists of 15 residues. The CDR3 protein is CASSSGTSGSSEQFF. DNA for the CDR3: TGTGCCAGCAGTTCCGGGACTAGCGGGAGTAGTGAGCAGTTCTTC.

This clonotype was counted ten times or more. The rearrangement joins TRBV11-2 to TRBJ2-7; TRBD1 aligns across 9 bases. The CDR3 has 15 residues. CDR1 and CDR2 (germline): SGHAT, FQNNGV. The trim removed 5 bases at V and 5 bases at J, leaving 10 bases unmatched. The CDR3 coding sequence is TGTGCCAGCAGCCTAGGGGGGACAGGGCGCCACGAGCAGTACTTC. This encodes CASSLGGTGRHEQYF. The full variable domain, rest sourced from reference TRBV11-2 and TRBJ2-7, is EAGVAQSPRYKIIEKRQSVAFWCNPISGHATLYWYQQILGQGPKLLIQFQNNGVVDDSQLPKDRFSAERLKGVDSTLKIQPAKLEDSAVYLCASSLGGTGRHEQYFGPGTRLTVT.